These 11 T cell receptor beta chains originate from one sample sequenced in a study of T cells after posttransplantation cyclophosphamide. The data were produced by immunoSEQ multiplex PCR, yet TCRdb's version contains in-frame clones alone and is incomplete. This sample has about 50,000 clones; around 94% occur once, and the top ten carry 2.9%. Sequenced sample: PBMCs. These receptors all stem from a woman aged 25 to 39 in good health and a related stem cell transplant donor.

The J gene is TRBJ2-4, the V gene TRBV9; possible D gene TRBD1, 5 bases. This CDR3 has 16 residues. Trimming pared 0 bases from V and 0 bases from J, leaving 10 bases between. Germline V lookup: CDR1 SGDLS, CDR2 YYNGEE. This CDR3 reads CASSVDAGLAKNIQYF. The CDR3 DNA reads as TGTGCCAGCAGCGTAGATGCAGGGTTAGCCAAAAACATTCAGTACTTC.

The rearrangement uses TRBV7-8 and TRBJ2-4; 11 bases map to TRBD1. Germline CDR1 is SGHVS and CDR2 is FQNEAQ. Trimming removed 3 bases from V and 3 bases from J; junction bases left unmatched: 4. The CDR3 contains 16 residues. The CDR3 nucleotides read TGTGCCAGCAGCTTTAGGGGACAGGGGGGCAAAAACATTCAGTACTTC. Translated: CASSFRGQGGKNIQYF. The whole variable domain, filled in from reference TRBV7-8 and TRBJ2-4, reads GAGVSQSPRYKVAKRGQDVALRCDPISGHVSLFWYQQALGQGPEFLTYFQNEAQLDKSGLPSDRFFAERPEGSVSTLKIQRTQQEDSAVYLCASSFRGQGGKNIQYFGAGTRLSVL.

The rearrangement joins TRBV19 to TRBJ2-7; 7 nucleotides line up with TRBD1. The CDR3 covers 14 residues. V gave up 6 bases and J gave up 6 bases; unmatched junction bases: 11. Germline-derived CDR1 and CDR2 are LNHDA and SQIVND (reference sequence). CDR3 protein: CASSNRGPGSEQYF. The CDR3 region has the DNA TGTGCCAGTAGCAACAGGGGACCCGGTTCCGAGCAGTACTTC.

The chain couples TRBV5-1 to TRBJ1-3, with TRBD1 matching 7 bases. The V gene end was trimmed by 3 bases and the J gene end by 4 bases; junction bases not matched to a gene: 7. There are 15 residues in the CDR3. Germline-derived CDR1 and CDR2 are SGHRS and YFSETQ. Here the CDR3 reads CASSSRQGSGNTIYF. The CDR3 DNA reads as TGCGCCAGCAGCTCCAGACAGGGCTCGGGAAACACCATATATTTT.

This clone was counted a few times. The chain is built from TRBV6-6 and TRBJ1-2; the D is unclear. Germline lookup yields CDR1 MNHNY and CDR2 SVGAGI (reference sequence). Trimming stripped 7 bases from V and 8 bases from J, with 14 bases between. The CDR3 contains 12 residues. CDR3 amino acids: CASTSEVRGYTF. As DNA, the CDR3 is TGTGCCAGCACCTCCGAGGTTCGAGGCTACACCTTC.

The chain carries TRBV29-1 and TRBJ1-2; D not resolved. The CDR3 length is 13 residues. V lost 3 bases to trimming and J lost 8 bases, with 16 bases between them. The germline V gene has CDR1 SQVTM and CDR2 ANQGSEA. Here the CDR3 DNA reads TGCAGCGTTGACCACCCGGAGAGGGAAGGCTACACCTTC. Its protein product is CSVDHPEREGYTF.

J is TRBJ1-2 and V is TRBV7-2; D perhaps matches TRBD1 (6 bases). The V and J ends lost 1 base and 8 bases respectively, with 11 bases between them. Germline CDR1 SGHTA, CDR2 FQGNSA. The CDR3 consists of 13 residues. CDR3 region: CASSLVQGRGYTF. The CDR3 DNA sequence: TGTGCCAGCAGCTTAGTACAGGGTCGGGGCTACACCTTC.

The chain couples TRBV13 to TRBJ2-2, with no clear D. CDR3 length: 17 amino acids. Per germline, CDR1 PRHDT and CDR2 FYEKMQ (reference sequence). The V end was cut by 4 bases, the J end by 0 bases, with 15 bases between. The CDR3: CASSSAAGSTNTGELFF. As DNA, the CDR3 is TGTGCCAGCAGCTCCGCCGCAGGTTCAACGAACACCGGGGAGCTGTTTTTT.

This clone was seen a single time. This chain uses TRBV7-8 with TRBJ1-2; the D gene is possibly TRBD1 (6 bases). The ends were cut back, 3 bases at V and 5 bases at J, with 10 bases in the middle. Germline CDR1 reads SGHVS; CDR2 reads FQNEAQ. The CDR3 has 13 amino acids. The DNA for the CDR3 is TGTGCCAGCAGCTTGAGGACAGCTTATGGCTACACCTTC. Translating it yields CASSLRTAYGYTF.

This chain joins TRBV7-6 and TRBJ1-5; maybe TRBD1 (6 bases). The CDR3 sequence is 14 residues long. CDR1 and CDR2 from the germline V gene are SGHVS and FNYEAQ. Trimming pared 4 bases from V and 2 bases from J, leaving 9 bases between. Here the CDR3 DNA reads TGTGCCAGCAGCTCCAGGGGTGGCAATCAGCCCCAGCATTTT. Translation: CASSSRGGNQPQHF.

The chain joins TRBV7-8 to TRBJ1-6; D might be TRBD1 (5 bases). Germline-derived CDR1 and CDR2 are SGHVS and FQNEAQ. V lost 1 base and J lost 10, with 14 bases in between. The CDR3 covers 15 residues. The CDR3 sequence: CASSLETATASPLHF. The CDR3 coding sequence is TGTGCCAGCAGCTTAGAAACCGCGACAGCGTCACCCCTCCACTTT.